The clone carrying this T cell receptor (beta chain) was recorded a few times. The antigen is undetermined. They built TCR cDNA with 5'RACE template switching, a step that put in a universal primer site and UMIs. TCRdb fed the 5' RACE reads into MiXCR, producing one record per CDR3 protein. The table has about 330,000 distinct CDR3 sequences, roughly 4.3% seen once. The data belong to a study of T cells after yellow fever vaccination. Across the whole study: SMART-Seq v4 Ultra Low Input prepared the low-cell-number fractions. Broader study findings: Some clonotypes were seen in both the CD4 and the CD8 compartments. These made up a small share and likely arose from convergent recombination.

Germline trimming cut 6 bases from V and 3 bases from J; bases unmatched to any gene: 8. The germline CDR1 and CDR2 sequences are SQVTM and ANQGSEA. There are 13 residues in the CDR3. This sample comprised PBMCs, obtained 5 days after the yellow fever booster vaccination. The receptor comes from a man between 18 and 35 years old who received the YFV17D yellow fever vaccine. This sequence joins TRBV29-1 and TRBJ2-7, with 7 bases that match TRBD1. The CDR3 coding sequence is TGCAGCGTAGAGACAGGGAAGGACTACGAGCAGTACTTC. Residues: CSVETGKDYEQYF.